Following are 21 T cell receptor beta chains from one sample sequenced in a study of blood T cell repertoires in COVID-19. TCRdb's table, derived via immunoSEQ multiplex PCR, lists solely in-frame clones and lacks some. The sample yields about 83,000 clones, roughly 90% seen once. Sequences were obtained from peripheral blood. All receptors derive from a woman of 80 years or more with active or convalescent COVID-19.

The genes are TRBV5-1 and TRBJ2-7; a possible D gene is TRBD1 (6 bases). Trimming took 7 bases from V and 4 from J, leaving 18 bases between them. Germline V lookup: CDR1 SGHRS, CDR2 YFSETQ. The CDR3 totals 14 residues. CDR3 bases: TGCGCCAGCTCGACAGGCCAGTCCCCTTACGAGCAGTACTTC. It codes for CASSTGQSPYEQYF.

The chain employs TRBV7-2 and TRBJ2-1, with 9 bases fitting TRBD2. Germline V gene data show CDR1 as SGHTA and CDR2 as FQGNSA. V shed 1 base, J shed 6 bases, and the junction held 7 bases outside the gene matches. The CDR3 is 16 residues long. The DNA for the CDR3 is TGTGCCAGCAGCTTAGTGTCGCGGGGGGGCCCCAATGAGCAGTTCTTC. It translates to CASSLVSRGGPNEQFF.

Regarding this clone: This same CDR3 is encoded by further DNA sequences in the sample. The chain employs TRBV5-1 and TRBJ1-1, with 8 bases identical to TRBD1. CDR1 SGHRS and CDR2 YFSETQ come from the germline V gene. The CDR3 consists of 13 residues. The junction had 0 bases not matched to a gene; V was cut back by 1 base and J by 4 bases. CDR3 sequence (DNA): TGCGCCAGCAGCTTGACAGGGGGCACTGAAGCTTTCTTT. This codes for CASSLTGGTEAFF.

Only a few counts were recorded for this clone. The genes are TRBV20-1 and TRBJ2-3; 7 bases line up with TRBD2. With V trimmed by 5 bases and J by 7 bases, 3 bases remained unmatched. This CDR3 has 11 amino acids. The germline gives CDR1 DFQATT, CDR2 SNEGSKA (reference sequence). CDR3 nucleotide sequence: TGCAGTGCTGGGAGGGAGCATACGCAGTATTTT. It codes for CSAGREHTQYF.

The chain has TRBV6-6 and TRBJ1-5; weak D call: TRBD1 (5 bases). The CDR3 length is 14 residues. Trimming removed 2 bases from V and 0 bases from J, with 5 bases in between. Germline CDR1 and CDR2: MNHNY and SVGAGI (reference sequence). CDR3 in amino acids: CASSYDSSNQPQHF. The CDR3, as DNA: TGTGCCAGCAGTTACGACAGTAGCAATCAGCCCCAGCATTTT.

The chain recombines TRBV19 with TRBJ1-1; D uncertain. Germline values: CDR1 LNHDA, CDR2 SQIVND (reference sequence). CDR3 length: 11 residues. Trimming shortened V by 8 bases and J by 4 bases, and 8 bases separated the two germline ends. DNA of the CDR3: TGTGCCAGTCAGGTGGGCACTGAAGCTTTCTTT. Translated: CASQVGTEAFF. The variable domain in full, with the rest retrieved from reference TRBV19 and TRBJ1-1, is DGGITQSPKYLFRKEGQNVTLSCEQNLNHDAMYWYRQDPGQGLRLIYYSQIVNDFQKGDIAEGYSVSREKKESFPLTVTSAQKNPTAFYLCASQVGTEAFFGQGTRLTVV.

DNA of the CDR3: TGTGCCAGCAGCCAAGGGGTAAGGGGGCGAAATGAAAAACTGTTTTTT. This codes for CASSQGVRGRNEKLFF. This chain uses TRBV4-2 with TRBJ1-4, with 7 bases that match TRBD1. The V gene's germline CDR1 is LGHNA and CDR2 YNFKEQ. Trimming at V came to 1 base and at J to 5 bases, leaving 7 bases not matched to a gene. This CDR3 region has 16 residues.

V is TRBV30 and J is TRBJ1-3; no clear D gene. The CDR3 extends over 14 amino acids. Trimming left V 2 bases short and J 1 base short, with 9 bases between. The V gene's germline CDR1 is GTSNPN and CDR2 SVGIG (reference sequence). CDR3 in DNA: TGTGCCTGGAGTCGGGGTCCATCTGGAAACACCATATATTTT. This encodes CAWSRGPSGNTIYF.

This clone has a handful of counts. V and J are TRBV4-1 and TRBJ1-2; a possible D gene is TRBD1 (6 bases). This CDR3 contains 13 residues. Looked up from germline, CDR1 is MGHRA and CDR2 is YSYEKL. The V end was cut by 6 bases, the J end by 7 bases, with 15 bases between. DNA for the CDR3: TGCGCCAGCAGACAGGGTTTTTTTGCTGGCTACACCTTC. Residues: CASRQGFFAGYTF.

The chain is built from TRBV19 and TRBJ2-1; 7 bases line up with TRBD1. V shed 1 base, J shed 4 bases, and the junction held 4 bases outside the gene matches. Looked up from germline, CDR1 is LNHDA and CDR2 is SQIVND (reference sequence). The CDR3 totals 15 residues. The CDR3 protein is CASSIGGQAYNEQFF. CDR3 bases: TGTGCCAGTAGTATAGGCGGACAGGCTTACAATGAGCAGTTCTTC.

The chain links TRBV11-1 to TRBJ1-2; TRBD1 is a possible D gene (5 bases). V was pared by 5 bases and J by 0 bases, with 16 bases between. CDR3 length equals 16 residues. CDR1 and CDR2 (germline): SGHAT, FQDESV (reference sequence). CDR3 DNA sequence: TGTGCCAGCAGCCTGGGCGGGACGGCCTCTAACTATGGCTACACCTTC. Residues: CASSLGGTASNYGYTF. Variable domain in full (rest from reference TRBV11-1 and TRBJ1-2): EAEVAQSPRYKITEKSQAVAFWCDPISGHATLYWYRQILGQGPELLVQFQDESVVDDSQLPKDRFSAERLKGVDSTLKIQPAELGDSAMYLCASSLGGTASNYGYTFGSGTRLTVV.

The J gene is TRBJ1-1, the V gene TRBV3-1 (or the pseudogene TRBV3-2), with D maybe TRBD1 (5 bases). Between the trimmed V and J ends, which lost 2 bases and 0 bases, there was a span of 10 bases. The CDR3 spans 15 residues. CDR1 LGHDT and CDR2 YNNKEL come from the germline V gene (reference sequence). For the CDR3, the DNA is TGTGCCAGCAGCCAATGGGGAGGGGTGAACACTGAAGCTTTCTTT. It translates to CASSQWGGVNTEAFF.

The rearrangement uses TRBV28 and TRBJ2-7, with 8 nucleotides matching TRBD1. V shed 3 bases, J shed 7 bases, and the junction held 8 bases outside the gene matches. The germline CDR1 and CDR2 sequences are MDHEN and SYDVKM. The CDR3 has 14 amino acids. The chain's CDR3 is CASSLIQGAGEQYF. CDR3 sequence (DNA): TGTGCCAGCAGTTTGATCCAGGGGGCAGGGGAGCAGTACTTC.

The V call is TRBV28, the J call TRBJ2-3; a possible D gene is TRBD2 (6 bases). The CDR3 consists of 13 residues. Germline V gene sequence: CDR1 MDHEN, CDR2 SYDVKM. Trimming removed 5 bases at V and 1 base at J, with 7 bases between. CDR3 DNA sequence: TGTGCCAGCAGTCCGGGGGGCACAGATACGCAGTATTTT. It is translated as CASSPGGTDTQYF.

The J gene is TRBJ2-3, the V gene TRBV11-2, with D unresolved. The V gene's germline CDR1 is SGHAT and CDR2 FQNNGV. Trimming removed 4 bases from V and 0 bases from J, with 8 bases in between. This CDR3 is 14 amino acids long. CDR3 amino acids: CASSWADSTDTQYF. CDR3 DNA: TGTGCCAGCAGCTGGGCCGATAGCACAGATACGCAGTATTTT.

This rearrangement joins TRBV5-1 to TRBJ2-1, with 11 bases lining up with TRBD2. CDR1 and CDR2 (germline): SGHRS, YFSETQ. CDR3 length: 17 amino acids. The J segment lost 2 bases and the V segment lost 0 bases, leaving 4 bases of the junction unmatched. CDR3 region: CASSLASGGPAYNEQFF. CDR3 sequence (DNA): TGCGCCAGCAGCTTGGCTAGCGGGGGGCCGGCCTACAATGAGCAGTTCTTC.

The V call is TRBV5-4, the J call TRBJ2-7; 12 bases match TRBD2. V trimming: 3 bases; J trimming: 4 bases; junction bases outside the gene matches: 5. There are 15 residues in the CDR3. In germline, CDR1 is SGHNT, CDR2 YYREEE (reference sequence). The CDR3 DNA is TGTGCCAGCAGCTCTAGCGGGGGGGCGGGTTACGAGCAGTACTTC. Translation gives CASSSSGGAGYEQYF. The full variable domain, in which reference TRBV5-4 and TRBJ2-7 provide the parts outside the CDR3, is ETGVTQSPTHLIKTRGQQVTLRCSSQSGHNTVSWYQQALGQGPQFIFQYYREEENGRGNFPPRFSGLQFPNYSSELNVNALELDDSALYLCASSSSGGAGYEQYFGPGTRLTVT.

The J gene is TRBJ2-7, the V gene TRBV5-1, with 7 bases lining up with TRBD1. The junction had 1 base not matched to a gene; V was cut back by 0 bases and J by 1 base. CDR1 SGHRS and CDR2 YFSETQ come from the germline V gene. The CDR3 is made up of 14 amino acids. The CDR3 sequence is CASSLGDRSYEQYF. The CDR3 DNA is TGCGCCAGCAGCTTGGGGGACAGATCCTACGAGCAGTACTTC.

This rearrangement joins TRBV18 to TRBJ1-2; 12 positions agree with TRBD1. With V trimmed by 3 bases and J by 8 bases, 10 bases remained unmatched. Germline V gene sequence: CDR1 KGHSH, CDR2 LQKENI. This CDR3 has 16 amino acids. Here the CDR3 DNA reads TGTGCCAGCTCACCCATGACCGGGACAGGGGGCGGAGGCTACACCTTC. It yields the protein CASSPMTGTGGGGYTF.

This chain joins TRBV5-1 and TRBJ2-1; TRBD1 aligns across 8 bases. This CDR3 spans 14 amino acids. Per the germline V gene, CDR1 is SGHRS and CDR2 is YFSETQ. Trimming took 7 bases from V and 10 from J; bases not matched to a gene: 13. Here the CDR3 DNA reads TGCGCCAGCGGACCCCGGACAGGGTCAGAGGAGCAGTTCTTC. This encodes CASGPRTGSEEQFF.

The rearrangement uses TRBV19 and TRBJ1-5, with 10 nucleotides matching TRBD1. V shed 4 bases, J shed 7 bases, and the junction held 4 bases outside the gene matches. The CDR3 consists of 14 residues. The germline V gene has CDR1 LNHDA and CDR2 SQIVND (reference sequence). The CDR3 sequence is CASSTTGGGQPQHF. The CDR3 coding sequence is TGTGCCAGTAGTACGACAGGGGGCGGGCAGCCCCAGCATTTT.